The 8 T cell receptor beta chains in this list originate from one sample, sequenced in a study of blood T cell repertoires in COVID-19. Using immunoSEQ multiplex PCR, the repertoire was profiled, and TCRdb retains in-frame clones only, with some absent. The sample has almost 250,000 clones, more than 70% seen once. The sample was peripheral blood. These receptors were collected from an elderly woman with COVID-19, enrolled during active disease.

The chain carries TRBV6-6 and TRBJ1-1; 7 bases map to TRBD1. The CDR3 length is 14 residues. V lost 5 bases, J lost 4 bases, and 7 bases stayed unmatched. CDR1 and CDR2 from the germline V gene are MNHNY and SVGAGI (reference sequence). The CDR3 region is CASSSSGGLTEAFF. CDR3 sequence (DNA): TGTGCCAGCAGTAGCTCAGGGGGTCTCACTGAAGCTTTCTTT.

The chain has TRBV2 and TRBJ2-4, with D possibly being TRBD2 (7 bases). From germline, CDR1 is SNHLY and CDR2 FYNNEI. Trimming left V 7 bases short and J 3 bases short, with 16 bases between. The CDR3 contains 15 residues. CDR3 sequence (DNA): TGTGCCAGCACCCCCCGGGGGGCTGGCAAAAACATTCAGTACTTC. Amino acid sequence: CASTPRGAGKNIQYF.

V gene TRBV5-1 combines with J gene TRBJ1-1, with TRBD1 matching over 8 bases. The CDR3 covers 16 residues. Germline V gene sequence: CDR1 SGHRS, CDR2 YFSETQ. With 4 bases clipped from V and 0 bases from J, the junction kept 8 bases outside the gene matches. The CDR3 region has the DNA TGCGCCAGCAGCGCCGGACAGGGTGGGGTGAACACTGAAGCTTTCTTT. Protein sequence: CASSAGQGGVNTEAFF. Full variable domain (outside the CDR3, taken from reference TRBV5-1 and TRBJ1-1): KAGVTQTPRYLIKTRGQQVTLSCSPISGHRSVSWYQQTPGQGLQFLFEYFSETQRNKGNFPGRFSGRQFSNSRSEMNVSTLELGDSALYLCASSAGQGGVNTEAFFGQGTRLTVV.

The chain joins TRBV15 to TRBJ1-5; D is possibly TRBD1 (6 bases). Germline V gives CDR1 LNHNV, CDR2 YYDKDF (reference sequence). V was trimmed by 5 bases and J by 7 bases, leaving 15 bases between them. The CDR3 sequence is 14 residues long. The CDR3 DNA reads TGTGCCACCAGCCGGGAACAGGGAACGCAGCCCCAGCATTTT. Translating it yields CATSREQGTQPQHF.

This clone was counted once. V and J are TRBV9 and TRBJ1-2; D gene unclear. Trimming shortened V by 4 bases and J by 3 bases, and 13 bases separated the two germline ends. The CDR3 is made up of 14 amino acids. Germline CDR1 and CDR2: SGDLS and YYNGEE. This CDR3 is CASSPSPSDYGYTF. Here the CDR3 DNA reads TGTGCCAGCAGCCCCTCGCCCAGTGACTATGGCTACACCTTC.

CDR3 residues: CASSPSGGQRETQYF. CDR3 coding DNA: TGTGCCAGCAGCCCCTCGGGGGGGCAGAGGGAGACCCAGTACTTC. The gene calls are TRBV7-3 and TRBJ2-5; 8 positions agree with TRBD2. This CDR3 is 15 amino acids long. V was pared by 5 bases and J by 5 bases, with 10 bases of the junction left unmatched. Germline V CDR1 and CDR2: SGHTA, FQGTGA.

This chain connects TRBV5-1 to TRBJ1-4, with a tentative D call TRBD1 (5 bases). The V end was cut by 3 bases, the J end by 5 bases, with 11 bases between. CDR1 and CDR2 from the germline V gene are SGHRS and YFSETQ. The CDR3 is made up of 14 amino acids. The CDR3 DNA is TGCGCCAGCAGCTCCAGGGCTCTAAATGAAAAACTGTTTTTT. As protein: CASSSRALNEKLFF.

This clone was detected only once. The rearrangement joins TRBV7-6 to TRBJ2-5, with 8 positions matching TRBD1. Germline loops: CDR1 SGHVS, CDR2 FNYEAQ. V shed 5 bases, J shed 5 bases, and the junction held 10 bases outside the gene matches. CDR3 size: 15 residues. In DNA, the CDR3 is TGTGCCAGCAGCCTCGGGACAGGAAAAGCGGAGACCCAGTACTTC. Translated: CASSLGTGKAETQYF.